This T cell receptor (beta chain) was recovered during a study of blood T cell repertoires in COVID-19. From germline, CDR1 is SGHVS and CDR2 FNYEAQ. The CDR3 has 15 residues. Deletions cut 1 base from V and 4 bases from J, with 13 bases between. Authors' data handling: Reference gene primer amplification yielded estimated nucleated cell counts. Clones were read by immunoSEQ multiplex PCR, and TCRdb kept only the in-frame ones, dropping some. V and J calls plus clone size are reproduced from that table; the DNA served to infer D and trimming. Seen here are some 230,000 clones, more than 75% observed once, and the top ten hold roughly 2.6%.

This sequence originates from a man aged 50-60 years who had recovered from COVID-19. The V and J genes are TRBV7-6 and TRBJ2-5; weak D call: TRBD2 (6 bases). The material sequenced was peripheral blood. This CDR3 reads CASSLVPGASETQYF. CDR3 sequence (DNA): TGTGCCAGCAGCTTAGTCCCGGGAGCGTCAGAGACCCAGTACTTC. Variable domain in full (rest from reference TRBV7-6 and TRBJ2-5): GAGVSQSPRYKVTKRGQDVALRCDPISGHVSLYWYRQALGQGPEFLTYFNYEAQQDKSGLPNDRFSAERPEGSISTLTIQRTEQRDSAMYRCASSLVPGASETQYFGPGTRLLVL.